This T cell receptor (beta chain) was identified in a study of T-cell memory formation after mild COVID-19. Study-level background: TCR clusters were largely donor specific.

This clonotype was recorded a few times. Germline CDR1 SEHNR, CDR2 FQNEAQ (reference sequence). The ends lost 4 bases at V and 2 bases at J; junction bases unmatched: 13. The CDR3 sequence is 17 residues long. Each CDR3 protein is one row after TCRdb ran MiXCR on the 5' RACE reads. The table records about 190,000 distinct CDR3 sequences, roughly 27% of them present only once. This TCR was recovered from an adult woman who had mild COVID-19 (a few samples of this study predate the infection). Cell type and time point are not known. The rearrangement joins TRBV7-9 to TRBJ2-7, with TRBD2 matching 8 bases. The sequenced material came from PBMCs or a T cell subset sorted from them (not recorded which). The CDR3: CASSSSLGGGLAYEQYF. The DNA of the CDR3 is TGTGCCAGCAGCTCGTCACTAGGCGGGGGGCTCGCCTACGAGCAGTACTTC.